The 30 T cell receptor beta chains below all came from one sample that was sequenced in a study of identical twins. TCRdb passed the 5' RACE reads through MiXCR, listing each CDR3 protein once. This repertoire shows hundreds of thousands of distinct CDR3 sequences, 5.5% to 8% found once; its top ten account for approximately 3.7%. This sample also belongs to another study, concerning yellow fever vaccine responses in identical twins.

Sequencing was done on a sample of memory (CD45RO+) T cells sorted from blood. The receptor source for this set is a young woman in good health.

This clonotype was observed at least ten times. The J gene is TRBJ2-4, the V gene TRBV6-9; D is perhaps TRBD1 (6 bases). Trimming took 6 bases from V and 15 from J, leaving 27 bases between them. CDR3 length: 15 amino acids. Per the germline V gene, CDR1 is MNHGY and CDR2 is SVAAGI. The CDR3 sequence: CASSLLPRTDIYGYF. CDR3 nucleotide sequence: TGTGCCAGCAGCCTACTCCCCCGGACAGATATCTACGGGTACTTC.

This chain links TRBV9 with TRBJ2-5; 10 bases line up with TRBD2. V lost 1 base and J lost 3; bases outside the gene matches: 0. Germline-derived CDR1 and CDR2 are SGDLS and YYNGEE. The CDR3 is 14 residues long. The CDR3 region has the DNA TGTGCCAGCAGCGTACTAGCGGGGGAAGAGACCCAGTACTTC. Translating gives CASSVLAGEETQYF.

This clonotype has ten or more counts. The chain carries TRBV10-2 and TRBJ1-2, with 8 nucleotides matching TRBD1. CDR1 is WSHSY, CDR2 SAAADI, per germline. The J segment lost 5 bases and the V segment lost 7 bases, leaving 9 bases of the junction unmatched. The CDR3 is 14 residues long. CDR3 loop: CASTPDRVDYGYTF. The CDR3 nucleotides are TGCGCCAGCACCCCGGACAGGGTTGATTATGGCTACACCTTC.

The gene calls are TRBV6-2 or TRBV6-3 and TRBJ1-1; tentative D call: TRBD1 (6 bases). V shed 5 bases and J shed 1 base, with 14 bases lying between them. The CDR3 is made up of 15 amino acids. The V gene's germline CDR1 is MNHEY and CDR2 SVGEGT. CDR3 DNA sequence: TGTGCCAGCAGTCGCCCACAGGGTACGAACACTGAAGCTTTCTTT. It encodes CASSRPQGTNTEAFF.

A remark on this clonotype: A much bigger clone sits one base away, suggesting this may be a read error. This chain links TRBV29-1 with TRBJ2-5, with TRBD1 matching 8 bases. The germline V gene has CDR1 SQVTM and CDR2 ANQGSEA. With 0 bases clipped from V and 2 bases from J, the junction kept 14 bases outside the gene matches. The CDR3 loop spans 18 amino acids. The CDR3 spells CSVEEIYGQGIVQETQYF. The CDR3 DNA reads TGCAGCGTTGAAGAAATATACGGACAGGGAATCGTTCAAGAGACCCAGTACTTC. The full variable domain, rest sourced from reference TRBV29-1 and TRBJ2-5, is SAVISQKPSRDICQRGTSLTIQCQVDSQVTMMFWYRQQPGQSLTLIATANQGSEATYESGFVIDKFPISRPNLTFSTLTVSNMSPEDSSIYLCSVEEIYGQGIVQETQYFGPGTRLLVL.

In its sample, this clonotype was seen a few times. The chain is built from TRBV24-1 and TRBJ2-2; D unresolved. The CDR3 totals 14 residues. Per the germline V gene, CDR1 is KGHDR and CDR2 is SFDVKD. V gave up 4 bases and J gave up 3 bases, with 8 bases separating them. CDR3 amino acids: CATSEPAYTGELFF. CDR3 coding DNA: TGTGCCACCAGTGAACCGGCCTACACCGGGGAGCTGTTTTTT.

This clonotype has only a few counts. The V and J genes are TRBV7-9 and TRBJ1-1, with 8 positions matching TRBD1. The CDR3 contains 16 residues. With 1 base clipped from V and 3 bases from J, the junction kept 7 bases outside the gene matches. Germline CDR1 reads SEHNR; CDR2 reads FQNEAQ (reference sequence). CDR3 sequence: CASSLGDRSGYTEAFF. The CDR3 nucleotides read TGTGCCAGCAGCTTAGGGGACAGGTCGGGCTACACTGAAGCTTTCTTT.

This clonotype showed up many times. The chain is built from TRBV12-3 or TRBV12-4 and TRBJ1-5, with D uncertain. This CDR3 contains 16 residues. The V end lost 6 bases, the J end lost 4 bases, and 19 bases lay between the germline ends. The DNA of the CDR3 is TGTGCCAGCAGCCCCTCCGGGAGTCAGAAAAATCAGCCCCAGCATTTT. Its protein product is CASSPSGSQKNQPQHF.

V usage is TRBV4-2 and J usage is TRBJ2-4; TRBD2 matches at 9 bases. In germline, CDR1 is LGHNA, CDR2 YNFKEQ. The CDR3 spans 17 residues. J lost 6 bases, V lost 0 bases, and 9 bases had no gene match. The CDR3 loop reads CASSQEEAGGPLNIQYF. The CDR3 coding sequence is TGTGCCAGCAGCCAAGAGGAGGCGGGAGGGCCACTAAACATTCAGTACTTC.

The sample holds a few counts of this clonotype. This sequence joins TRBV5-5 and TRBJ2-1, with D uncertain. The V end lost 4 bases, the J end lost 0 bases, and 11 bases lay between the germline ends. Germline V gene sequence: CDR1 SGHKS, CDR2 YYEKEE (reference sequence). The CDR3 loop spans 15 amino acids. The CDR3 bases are TGTGCCAGCAGCCCCCTACCTAGCTCCTACAATGAGCAGTTCTTC. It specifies CASSPLPSSYNEQFF. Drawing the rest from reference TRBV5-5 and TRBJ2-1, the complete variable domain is DAGVTQSPTHLIKTRGQQVTLRCSPISGHKSVSWYQQVLGQGPQFIFQYYEKEERGRGNFPDRFSARQFPNYSSELNVNALLLGDSALYLCASSPLPSSYNEQFFGPGTRLTVL.

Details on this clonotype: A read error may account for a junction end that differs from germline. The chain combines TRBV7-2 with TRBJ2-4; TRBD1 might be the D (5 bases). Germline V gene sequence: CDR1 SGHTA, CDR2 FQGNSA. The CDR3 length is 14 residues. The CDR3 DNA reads TGTGCCAGCAGCTTGGGGCCCGTTGGCCACATTCTGTACTTC. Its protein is CASSLGPVGHILYF.

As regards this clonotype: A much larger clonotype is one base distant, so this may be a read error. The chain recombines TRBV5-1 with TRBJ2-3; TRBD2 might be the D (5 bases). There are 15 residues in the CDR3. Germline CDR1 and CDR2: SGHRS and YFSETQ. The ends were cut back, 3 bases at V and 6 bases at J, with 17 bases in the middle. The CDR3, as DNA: TGCGCCAGCAGCTCGATGGCAGAAACGGGGGATACGCAGTATTTT. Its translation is CASSSMAETGDTQYF. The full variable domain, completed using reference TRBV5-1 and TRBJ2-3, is KAGVTQTPRYLIKTRGQQVTLSCSPISGHRSVSWYQQTPGQGLQFLFEYFSETQRNKGNFPGRFSGRQFSNSRSEMNVSTLELGDSALYLCASSSMAETGDTQYFGPGTRLTVL.

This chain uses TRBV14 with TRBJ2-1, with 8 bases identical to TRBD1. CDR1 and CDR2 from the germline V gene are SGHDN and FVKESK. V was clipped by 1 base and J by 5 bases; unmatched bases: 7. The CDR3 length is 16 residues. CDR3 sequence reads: CASSQGRDRTDNEQFF. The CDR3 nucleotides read TGTGCCAGCAGCCAAGGGAGGGACAGGACAGACAATGAGCAGTTCTTC.

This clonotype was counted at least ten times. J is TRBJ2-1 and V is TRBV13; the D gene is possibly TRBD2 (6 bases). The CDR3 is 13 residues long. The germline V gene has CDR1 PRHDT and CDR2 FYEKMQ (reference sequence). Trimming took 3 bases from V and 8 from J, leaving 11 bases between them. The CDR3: CASSLERRDEQFF. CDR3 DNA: TGTGCCAGCAGCTTGGAGCGGAGGGATGAGCAGTTCTTC.

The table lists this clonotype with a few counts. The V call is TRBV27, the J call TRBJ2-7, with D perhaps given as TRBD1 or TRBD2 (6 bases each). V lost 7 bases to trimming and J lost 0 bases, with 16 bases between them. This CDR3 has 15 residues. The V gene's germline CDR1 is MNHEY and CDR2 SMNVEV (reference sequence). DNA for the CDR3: TGTGCCAGCAAGGGGGGTTACGACGACTCCTACGAGCAGTACTTC. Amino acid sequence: CASKGGYDDSYEQYF.

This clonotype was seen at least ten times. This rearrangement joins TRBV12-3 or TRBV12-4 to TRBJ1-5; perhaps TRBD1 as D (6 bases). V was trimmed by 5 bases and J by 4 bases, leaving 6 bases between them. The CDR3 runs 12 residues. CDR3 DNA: TGTGCCAGCAGTACAGGGAATCAGCCCCAGCATTTT. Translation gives CASSTGNQPQHF.

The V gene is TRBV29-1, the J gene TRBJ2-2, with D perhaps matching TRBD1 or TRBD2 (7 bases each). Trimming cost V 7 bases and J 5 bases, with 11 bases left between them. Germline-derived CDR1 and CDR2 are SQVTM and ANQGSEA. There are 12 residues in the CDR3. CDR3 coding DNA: TGCAGCGGGGGGGGACAGACCGGGGAGCTGTTTTTT. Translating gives CSGGGQTGELFF.

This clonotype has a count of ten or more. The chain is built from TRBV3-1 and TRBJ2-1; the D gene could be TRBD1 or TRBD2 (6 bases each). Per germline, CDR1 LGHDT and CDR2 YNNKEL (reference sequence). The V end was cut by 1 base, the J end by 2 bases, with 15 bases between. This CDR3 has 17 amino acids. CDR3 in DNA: TGTGCCAGCAGCCAAGGGCTCGGGGGCCGCCCCTACAATGAGCAGTTCTTC. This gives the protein CASSQGLGGRPYNEQFF.

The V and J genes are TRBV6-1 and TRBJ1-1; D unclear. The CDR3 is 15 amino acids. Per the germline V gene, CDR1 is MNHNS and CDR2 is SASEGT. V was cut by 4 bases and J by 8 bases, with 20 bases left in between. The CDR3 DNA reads TGTGCCAGCAGTGGATGGGGAGTGAAAACACCCGAAGCTTTCTTT. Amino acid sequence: CASSGWGVKTPEAFF.

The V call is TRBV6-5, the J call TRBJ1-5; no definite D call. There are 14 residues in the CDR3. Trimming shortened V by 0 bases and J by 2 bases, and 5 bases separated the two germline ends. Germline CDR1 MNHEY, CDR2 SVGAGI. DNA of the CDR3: TGTGCCAGCAGTTACTCGCCAGGCAATCAGCCCCAGCATTTT. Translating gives CASSYSPGNQPQHF.

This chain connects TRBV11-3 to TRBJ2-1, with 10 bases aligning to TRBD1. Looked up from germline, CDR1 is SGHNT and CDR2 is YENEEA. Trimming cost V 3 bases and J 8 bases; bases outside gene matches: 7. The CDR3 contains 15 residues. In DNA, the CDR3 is TGTGCCAGCAGCTTGGGACAGGGGATAATCTATGAGCAGTTCTTC. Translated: CASSLGQGIIYEQFF.

The CDR3 DNA follows: TGCGCCAGCAGCTTTGGACAGGGGGCTGTCGATGAGCAGTTCTTC. Its translation: CASSFGQGAVDEQFF. The chain joins TRBV5-1 to TRBJ2-1, with 11 bases aligning to TRBD1. CDR1 and CDR2 (germline): SGHRS, YFSETQ. V gave up 2 bases and J gave up 8 bases; unmatched junction bases: 6. This CDR3 has 15 amino acids.

The CDR3 nucleotides read TGTGCCAGCAGCTTAGGGAGGGGACTAGCGGGAGGAATGGATACGCAGTATTTT. Translating gives CASSLGRGLAGGMDTQYF. The chain uses TRBV11-1 and TRBJ2-3, with TRBD2 identical over 15 bases. The CDR3 consists of 18 residues. CDR1 and CDR2 (germline): SGHAT, FQDESV (reference sequence). V trimming: 1 base; J trimming: 6 bases; junction bases outside the gene matches: 8.

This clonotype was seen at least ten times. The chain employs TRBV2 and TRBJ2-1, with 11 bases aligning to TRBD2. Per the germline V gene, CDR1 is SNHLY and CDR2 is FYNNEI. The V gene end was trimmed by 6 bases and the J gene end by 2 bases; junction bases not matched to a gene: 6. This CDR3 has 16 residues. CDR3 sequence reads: CASSGPTSGAYNEQFF. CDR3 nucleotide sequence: TGTGCCAGCAGCGGGCCGACTAGCGGGGCCTACAATGAGCAGTTCTTC.

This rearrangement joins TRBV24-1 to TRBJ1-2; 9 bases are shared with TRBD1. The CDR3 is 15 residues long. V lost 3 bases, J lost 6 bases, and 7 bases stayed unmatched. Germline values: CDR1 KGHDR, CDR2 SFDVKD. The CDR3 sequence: CATSDKQGARDGYTF. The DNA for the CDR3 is TGTGCCACCAGTGATAAACAGGGGGCGCGGGATGGCTACACCTTC.

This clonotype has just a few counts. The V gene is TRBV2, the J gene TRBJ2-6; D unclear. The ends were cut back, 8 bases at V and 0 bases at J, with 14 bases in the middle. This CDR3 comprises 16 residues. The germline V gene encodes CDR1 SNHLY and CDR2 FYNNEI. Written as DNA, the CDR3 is TGTGCCAGCTCTGTCTGGGGAAGCTCTGGGGCCAACGTCCTGACTTTC. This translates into CASSVWGSSGANVLTF.

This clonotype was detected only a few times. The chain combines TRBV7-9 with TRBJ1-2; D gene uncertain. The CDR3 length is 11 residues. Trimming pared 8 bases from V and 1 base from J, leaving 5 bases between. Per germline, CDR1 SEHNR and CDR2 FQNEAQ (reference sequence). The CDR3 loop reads CASGINYGYTF. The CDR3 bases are TGTGCCAGCGGGATTAACTATGGCTACACCTTC.

CDR3 protein: CASSLGVMADTQYF. The CDR3 bases are TGTGCCAGCAGCCTTGGGGTGATGGCAGATACGCAGTATTTT. The gene calls are TRBV7-7 and TRBJ2-3; the D is unclear. Germline CDR1 reads SSHAT; CDR2 reads FNYEAQ (reference sequence). V was clipped by 5 bases and J by 4 bases, with 13 bases between them. This CDR3 spans 14 amino acids.

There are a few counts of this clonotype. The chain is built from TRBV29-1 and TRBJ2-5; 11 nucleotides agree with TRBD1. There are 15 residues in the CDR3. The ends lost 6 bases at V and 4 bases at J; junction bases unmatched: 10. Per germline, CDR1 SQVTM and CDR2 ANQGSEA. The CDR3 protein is CSVSNTGTGGETQYF. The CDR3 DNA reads TGCAGCGTCTCCAATACCGGGACAGGGGGAGAGACCCAGTACTTC.

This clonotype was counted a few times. The DNA for the CDR3 is TGTGCCAGCTCACTCTCGACAGGACAGAACACTGAAGCTTTCTTT. It specifies CASSLSTGQNTEAFF. The rearrangement links TRBV18 to TRBJ1-1; possibly TRBD1 for D (6 bases). The CDR3 is 15 amino acids. Germline V gene data show CDR1 as KGHSH and CDR2 as LQKENI. With 4 bases removed from V and 1 base from J, the gap between germline ends came to 13 bases. Full variable domain (outside the CDR3, taken from reference TRBV18 and TRBJ1-1): NAGVMQNPRHLVRRRGQEARLRCSPMKGHSHVYWYRQLPEEGLKFMVYLQKENIIDESGMPKERFSAEFPKEGPSILRIQQVVRGDSAAYFCASSLSTGQNTEAFFGQGTRLTVV.